The 27 T cell receptor beta chains listed next were all sequenced from one sample in a study of shared clonotypes between healthy human individuals. Clones were sequenced by immunoSEQ multiplex PCR, and TCRdb holds only the in-frame ones, with some missing. The sample consists of a few million clones, more than 90% of them appearing once. The sequencing input was naive CD4+ T cells sorted from blood. Specified subset: CD45RA+ positively selected. The receptors were sampled from a man in his late teens or twenties in good health.

Comments on this clone: Other nucleotide sequences from this sample produce the same CDR3. This chain connects TRBV7-9 to TRBJ2-2, with 8 nucleotides matching TRBD1. The V segment lost 7 bases and the J segment 4 bases; nucleotides outside the gene matches: 2. Germline V gives CDR1 SEHNR, CDR2 FQNEAQ (reference sequence). The CDR3 runs 13 residues. CDR3 sequence: CASKTGGTGELFF. CDR3 coding DNA: TGTGCCAGCAAAACAGGGGGCACCGGGGAGCTGTTTTTT.

This rearrangement joins TRBV4-1 to TRBJ2-3; 15 bases map to TRBD2. CDR1 MGHRA and CDR2 YSYEKL come from the germline V gene. This CDR3 is 17 amino acids long. Trimming took 1 base from V and 6 from J; bases not matched to a gene: 5. CDR3: CASSQAGLAGGADTQYF. DNA for the CDR3: TGCGCCAGCAGCCAAGCCGGACTAGCGGGGGGGGCGGATACGCAGTATTTT.

The chain combines TRBV4-1 with TRBJ1-1, with D possibly matching TRBD1 (6 bases). Trimming took 0 bases from V and 4 from J, leaving 12 bases between them. CDR1 MGHRA and CDR2 YSYEKL come from the germline V gene. The CDR3 contains 15 residues. CDR3 nucleotide sequence: TGCGCCAGCAGCCAAGAGGAGGGCAGGGGCACTGAAGCTTTCTTT. Translating it yields CASSQEEGRGTEAFF.

J is TRBJ1-1 and V is TRBV21-1. TRBV21-1 is noted as a pseudogene. CDR3 size: 13 residues. CDR3 loop: CASSLPGWEKAFF. The CDR3 DNA sequence: TGTGCCAGCAGCCTTCCCGGCTGGGAGAAGGCTTTCTTT.

This sequence joins TRBV7-3 and TRBJ1-1; a possible D gene is TRBD1 (5 bases). Germline CDR1 SGHTA, CDR2 FQGTGA. There are 14 residues in the CDR3. Trimming removed 3 bases from V and 6 bases from J, with 14 bases in between. The CDR3 region is CASSLERGTSEAFF. CDR3 DNA: TGTGCCAGCAGCTTGGAACGTGGGACGTCTGAAGCTTTCTTT.

About this clone itself: Distinct nucleotide sequences in the sample also encode this CDR3. The CDR3 loop is CASSQGLSYEQYF. The CDR3 region has the DNA TGCGCCAGCAGCCAGGGCCTCTCCTACGAGCAGTACTTC. The chain joins TRBV4-3 to TRBJ2-7; D ambiguous. V was shortened by 3 bases and J by 0 bases, with 6 bases between the two germline ends. The germline V gene encodes CDR1 LGHNA and CDR2 YSLEER. The CDR3 loop spans 13 amino acids.

A word on this clone: At one of its ends the junction is not consistent with the germline gene, which may arise from a read error. This chain joins TRBV7-7 and TRBJ2-1; TRBD2 agrees at 9 bases. Germline V gives CDR1 SSHAT, CDR2 FNYEAQ (reference sequence). The CDR3 length is 19 residues. The CDR3 sequence: CASSEYRGGRVLTYNEQFF. The DNA for the CDR3 is TGTGCTAGCAGCGAGTACAGGGGCGGGAGGGTCCTGACCTACAATGAGCAGTTCTTC.

J is TRBJ2-7 and V is TRBV6-5, with D possibly being TRBD1 (6 bases). The CDR3 covers 15 residues. V was cut by 4 bases and J by 6 bases, with 19 bases left in between. The germline gives CDR1 MNHEY, CDR2 SVGAGI. The CDR3 is CASSSRDTGSGEQYF. CDR3 DNA: TGTGCCAGCAGTTCCCGGGACACCGGATCGGGCGAGCAGTACTTC.

The chain employs TRBV10-3 and TRBJ2-7, with 7 bases lining up with TRBD2. Trimming removed 3 bases from V and 3 bases from J; junction bases left unmatched: 5. CDR1 is ENHRY, CDR2 SYGVKD, per germline. This CDR3 is 14 amino acids long. CDR3 amino acids: CAISDPGTNYEQYF. The CDR3 DNA reads as TGTGCCATCAGTGATCCAGGGACTAACTACGAGCAGTACTTC.

Notes on this clone: Other DNA variants within this sample encode the same CDR3. This sequence joins TRBV10-1 and TRBJ2-7; the match to TRBD2 covers 7 bases. The germline gives CDR1 WNHNN, CDR2 SYGVQD (reference sequence). This CDR3 contains 13 residues. V was clipped by 4 bases and J by 4 bases; unmatched bases: 4. The chain's CDR3 is CASSAGGGYEQYF. CDR3 sequence (DNA): TGCGCCAGCAGTGCGGGAGGTGGGTACGAGCAGTACTTC.

The chain joins TRBV5-6 to TRBJ1-5; 10 nucleotides match TRBD1. The CDR3 has 16 residues. V lost 4 bases, J lost 3 bases, and 7 bases stayed unmatched. Germline V lookup: CDR1 SGHDT, CDR2 YYEEEE. The CDR3 is CASSTDRGLSNQPQHF. DNA for the CDR3: TGTGCCAGCAGCACCGACAGGGGGCTGTCCAATCAGCCCCAGCATTTT. The full variable domain, with the rest looked up from reference TRBV5-6 and TRBJ1-5, is DAGVTQSPTHLIKTRGQQVTLRCSPKSGHDTVSWYQQALGQGPQFIFQYYEEEERQRGNFPDRFSGHQFPNYSSELNVNALLLGDSALYLCASSTDRGLSNQPQHFGDGTRLSIL.

The chain couples TRBV18 to TRBJ1-6, with D unresolved. Trimming shortened V by 1 base and J by 6 bases, and 19 bases separated the two germline ends. The CDR3 runs 18 residues. Germline V CDR1 and CDR2: KGHSH, LQKENI. The CDR3 coding sequence is TGTGCCAGCTCACCACAACGGGCTGGCTCCAACCTTAATTCACCCCTCCACTTT. Translated, it gives CASSPQRAGSNLNSPLHF.

This chain connects TRBV20-1 to TRBJ1-1; no firm D call. With 6 bases removed from V and 3 bases from J, the gap between germline ends came to 5 bases. The CDR3 has 10 amino acids. Germline loops: CDR1 DFQATT, CDR2 SNEGSKA (reference sequence). This CDR3 is CSAPDTEAFF. CDR3 nucleotides: TGCAGTGCCCCCGACACTGAAGCTTTCTTT.

With respect to this clone: This specimen includes other DNA sequences encoding the same CDR3. V and J are TRBV6-1 and TRBJ1-2, with unresolved D. V lost 3 bases and J 0 bases, leaving 11 bases between the germline ends. Germline loops: CDR1 MNHNS, CDR2 SASEGT. CDR3 length: 15 residues. The CDR3 region has the DNA TGTGCCAGCAGTGACCCCGGAGGGTCTAACTATGGCTACACCTTC. Protein product: CASSDPGGSNYGYTF.

The chain couples TRBV5-6 to TRBJ2-3; maybe TRBD1 (6 bases). Germline V gene data show CDR1 as SGHDT and CDR2 as YYEEEE. The V end lost 4 bases, the J end lost 2 bases, and 14 bases lay between the germline ends. The CDR3 runs to 15 residues. CDR3 sequence reads: CASSLDSLSTDTQYF. The CDR3 nucleotides read TGTGCCAGCAGCCTGGACAGCCTTTCCACAGATACGCAGTATTTT.

This rearrangement joins TRBV9 to TRBJ1-2; D remains unclear. CDR1 SGDLS and CDR2 YYNGEE come from the germline V gene. The CDR3 loop spans 14 amino acids. With 0 bases removed from V and 4 bases from J, the gap between germline ends came to 10 bases. The DNA of the CDR3 is TGTGCCAGCAGCGTAGCCGGAGGGCGCTATGGCTACACCTTC. Translation gives CASSVAGGRYGYTF.

The rearrangement uses TRBV4-1 and TRBJ2-7; the D is unclear. The germline V gene has CDR1 MGHRA and CDR2 YSYEKL. Trimming pared 0 bases from V and 2 bases from J, leaving 11 bases between. This CDR3 is built from 15 residues. In DNA form, the CDR3 reads TGCGCCAGCAGCCAAGAAGTACAGTTGGCCTACGAGCAGTACTTC. The encoded protein is CASSQEVQLAYEQYF.

This sequence joins TRBV6-4 and TRBJ2-7, with D unclear. Trimming took 7 bases from V and 3 from J, leaving 7 bases between them. The length of the CDR3 is 11 residues. Germline CDR1 is MRHNA and CDR2 is SNTAGT. The CDR3 spells CASKIFYEQYF. The DNA for the CDR3 is TGTGCCAGCAAAATCTTCTACGAGCAGTACTTC.

The gene calls are TRBV11-3 and TRBJ2-5; D call uncertain. The length of the CDR3 is 17 residues. The germline CDR1 and CDR2 sequences are SGHNT and YENEEA. V was pared by 2 bases and J by 1 base, with 17 bases between. The CDR3 sequence: CASSLSRPTPIQETQYF. CDR3 nucleotides: TGTGCCAGCAGCTTATCCCGCCCAACCCCCATCCAAGAGACCCAGTACTTC.

The chain carries TRBV5-1 and TRBJ2-1, with 9 bases fitting TRBD2. Germline CDR1 is SGHRS and CDR2 is YFSETQ. V lost 4 bases and J lost 3; bases outside the gene matches: 8. The CDR3 totals 16 residues. Written as DNA, the CDR3 is TGCGCCAGCAGCCCCGCGGGGGGGGCCAACTACAATGAGCAGTTCTTC. It codes for CASSPAGGANYNEQFF.

In its sample, this clone was seen once. The identical CDR3 is also encoded by other nucleotide sequences in the sample. The rearrangement links TRBV18 to TRBJ1-4; D might be TRBD1 (5 bases). This CDR3 comprises 15 residues. Trimming shortened V by 0 bases and J by 5 bases, and 10 bases separated the two germline ends. Germline-derived CDR1 and CDR2 are KGHSH and LQKENI. DNA of the CDR3: TGTGCCAGCTCACCACCGGGCAGGGCGAATGAAAAACTGTTTTTT. Residues: CASSPPGRANEKLFF.

The chain has TRBV7-3 and TRBJ1-1, with D hard to call. Trimming took off 5 bases at V and 1 base at J, with 14 bases between the two ends. CDR1 and CDR2 (germline): SGHTA, FQGTGA. This CDR3 comprises 15 residues. The CDR3 reads CASSPGGGRNTEAFF. The CDR3 DNA follows: TGTGCCAGCAGCCCCGGCGGTGGAAGGAACACTGAAGCTTTCTTT.

The rearrangement links TRBV29-1 to TRBJ1-2, with 7 bases matching TRBD1. The CDR3 is made up of 14 amino acids. Germline loops: CDR1 SQVTM, CDR2 ANQGSEA. V lost 2 bases to trimming and J lost 7 bases; unmatched junction nucleotides: 10. The CDR3 region is CSVELQGGSGGYTF. The CDR3 nucleotides read TGCAGCGTTGAACTTCAGGGGGGGAGCGGTGGCTACACCTTC.

The V gene is TRBV4-1, the J gene TRBJ1-2; 7 nucleotides line up with TRBD1. Germline V CDR1 and CDR2: MGHRA, YSYEKL. The CDR3 length is 17 residues. V trimming: 2 bases; J trimming: 6 bases; junction bases outside the gene matches: 15. Here the CDR3 reads CASSQRGYTGVSNGYTF. In DNA form, the CDR3 reads TGCGCCAGCAGCCAAAGGGGATACACAGGGGTTTCGAATGGCTACACCTTC.

The chain recombines TRBV29-1 with TRBJ2-5; TRBD2 matches 11 bases. In germline, CDR1 is SQVTM, CDR2 ANQGSEA. After removal of 7 bases from V and 2 bases from J, the junction contained 12 bases not matched to a gene. The CDR3 is made up of 16 amino acids. In DNA form, the CDR3 reads TGCAGCGCTAAGCCACTAGCGGGGGTGAGACAAGAGACCCAGTACTTC. Residues: CSAKPLAGVRQETQYF.

The chain joins TRBV6-6 to TRBJ1-4; TRBD1 matches 8 bases. V lost 6 bases to trimming and J lost 2 bases; unmatched junction nucleotides: 5. This CDR3 has 15 amino acids. Germline V lookup: CDR1 MNHNY, CDR2 SVGAGI (reference sequence). CDR3 region: CASRTAGGTNEKLFF. DNA of the CDR3: TGTGCCAGCAGGACCGCAGGGGGCACTAATGAAAAACTGTTTTTT.

The chain combines TRBV19 with TRBJ1-4; D gene uncertain. The CDR3 totals 14 residues. The V gene lost 8 bases and the J gene lost 3 bases, with 13 bases spanning the gap. Germline V gene sequence: CDR1 LNHDA, CDR2 SQIVND (reference sequence). CDR3 DNA sequence: TGTGCCAGTGCACTCCCGGCGGCTAATGAAAAACTGTTTTTT. As protein: CASALPAANEKLFF.